One and the same sample provided the 8 T cell receptor beta chains below, sequenced in a study of T-cell reconstitution after alpha-beta-depleted transplantation in children. Unique molecular identifiers tagged the TCRbeta library. TCRdb passed the PCR reads through MiXCR, listing each CDR3 protein once. The table includes 900,000 or so distinct CDR3 sequences, 16% detected once. Here the sequenced sample was PBMCs, mostly from graft donor cells, taken 360 days after TCRalphabeta/CD19-depleted stem cell transplant. These TCRs come from a male patient aged 10-17 years who had a stem cell transplant for acute lymphoblastic leukemia, so the T cells may come from the graft donor.

This clonotype was picked up many times. The rearrangement uses TRBV7-9 and TRBJ1-2, with TRBD1 as a possible D gene (5 bases). V dropped 2 bases and J dropped 12 bases, with 19 bases sitting between them. Germline assignment: CDR1 SEHNR and CDR2 FQNEAQ (reference sequence). The CDR3 totals 14 residues. Here the CDR3 DNA reads TGTGCCAGCAGCTTAAGGGATGGGACTCTAGCTAACACCTTC. Its translation: CASSLRDGTLANTF.

This clonotype was counted at least ten times. V and J are TRBV9 and TRBJ1-3; the D is unclear. CDR1 is SGDLS and CDR2 is YYNGEE in the germline V gene. V was clipped by 0 bases and J by 0 bases, with 4 bases between them. There are 14 residues in the CDR3. The CDR3 reads CASSVVSSGNTIYF. The CDR3, as DNA: TGTGCCAGCAGCGTAGTGAGCTCTGGAAACACCATATATTTT.

This rearrangement joins TRBV10-3 to TRBJ1-2; D uncertain. Germline CDR1 is ENHRY and CDR2 is SYGVKD. This CDR3 spans 14 amino acids. The ends were cut back, 3 bases at V and 4 bases at J, with 12 bases in the middle. The CDR3 bases are TGTGCCATCAGTGACTTAGGGTTGAGCTATGGCTACACCTTC. The encoded protein is CAISDLGLSYGYTF.

The V gene is TRBV3-1, the J gene TRBJ2-3; 8 bases match TRBD2. The CDR3 has 16 amino acids. Trimming took 4 bases from V and 1 from J; bases not matched to a gene: 7. Germline V gene lookup returns CDR1 LGHDT and CDR2 YNNKEL (reference sequence). The DNA of the CDR3 is TGTGCCAGCAGCCCATCCGGGACTAGGGGCACAGATACGCAGTATTTT. Translating gives CASSPSGTRGTDTQYF.

This clonotype occurred a few times. The CDR3 is CASRPFPSTDTQYF. CDR3 DNA sequence: TGCGCCAGCAGACCGTTCCCAAGCACAGATACGCAGTATTTT. The chain recombines TRBV10-2 with TRBJ2-3; D uncertain. The germline V gene encodes CDR1 WSHSY and CDR2 SAAADI. This CDR3 region has 14 residues. Trimming stripped 6 bases from V and 0 bases from J, with 10 bases between.

This clonotype appeared a few times. V gene TRBV5-1 combines with J gene TRBJ2-1; TRBD1 or TRBD2 may be the D gene (5 bases each). V was cut by 0 bases and J by 6 bases, with 19 bases left in between. Germline CDR1 and CDR2: SGHRS and YFSETQ. The CDR3 is 17 residues long. The CDR3: CASSLEYPLFGGNEQFF. The CDR3 region has the DNA TGCGCCAGCAGCTTGGAATATCCCCTCTTTGGGGGCAATGAGCAGTTCTTC.

The chain carries TRBV4-2 and TRBJ2-1; 11 bases agree with TRBD2. The CDR3 runs 16 residues. Germline V CDR1 and CDR2: LGHNA, YNFKEQ. Germline trimming cut 0 bases from V and 6 bases from J; bases unmatched to any gene: 4. The CDR3 coding sequence is TGTGCCAGCAGCCAAGAAGTCCTAGCGGGAGGCAATGAGCAGTTCTTC. It translates to CASSQEVLAGGNEQFF.

Points on this clonotype: This CDR3 is missing its conserved last phenylalanine or tryptophan, likely due to a read error. The V call is TRBV20-1, the J call TRBJ1-6; a weak D match, TRBD1 (5 bases). Trimming cost V 3 bases and J 7 bases, with 10 bases left between them. In germline, CDR1 is DFQATT, CDR2 SNEGSKA (reference sequence). The length of the CDR3 is 13 residues. The CDR3, as DNA: TGCAGTGCTAGGCAGGGCCTCAATTCACCCCTCCACTGT. Translation: CSARQGLNSPLHC.